Listed below are T cell receptor beta chains from one sample, sequenced in a study of patients and donors after allogeneic stem cell transplantation. MiXCR, run by TCRdb on the RT-PCR reads, gives a single entry per CDR3 protein. The sample contains 400,000 to 500,000 distinct CDR3 sequences, 16% of which appear only once. The sample consisted of blood, either unsorted or a sorted T cell fraction (not recorded which). All receptors come from a human donor who was either an allogeneic HSCT recipient or a stem cell or donor lymphocyte infusion donor (not recorded which). It is not recorded whose cells these are; they may come from a transplant donor. The CDR3 runs from the conserved cysteine through the conserved F or W. Fields, in order: J gene, V gene, D gene, clone size, CDR3 DNA, CDR3 protein. D genes are given only for firm matches. Clone size is stated in some rows and not others, as once, few, many or a class when expanded.

TRBJ2-7 TRBV7-8 TRBD1 many TGCGCCAGCAGCTTGGTGGACAGGGGATACGAGCAGTACTTC CASSLVDRGYEQYF
TRBJ1-2 TRBV7-2 NA NA TGTGCCAGCAGCTTAGGGGCAGGGCCCTATGGCTACACCTTC CASSLGAGPYGYTF
TRBJ2-5 TRBV9 NA few TGTGCCAGCAGCGTAGGTCTAGCGAGCCAAGAGACCCAGTACTTC CASSVGLASQETQYF
TRBJ1-3 TRBV25-1 NA few TGTGCCAGCAGTGCGTCAGGTTTCTCTGGAAACACCATATATTTT CASSASGFSGNTIYF
TRBJ2-7 TRBV4-2 TRBD2 NA TGTGCCAGCAGCCATCGGGCCCCGGGCGGGGGGATTCTAGAGGAGCAGTACTTC CASSHRAPGGGILEEQYF
TRBJ2-2 TRBV24-1 NA few NA CATWTGETPGSCFF
TRBJ2-7 TRBV19 NA NA TGTGCCAGTAGTATTCAAAAGACCTACGAGCAGTACTTC CASSIQKTYEQYF
TRBJ1-1 TRBV5-1 NA few TGCGCCAGCAGCTTCCAGACGGTGAACACTGAAGCTTTCTTT CASSFQTVNTEAFF
TRBJ1-3 TRBV7-2 NA few TGTGCCAGCAGCTTAGTCTGGGGGGGGCGAAACACCATATATTTT CASSLVWGGRNTIYF
TRBJ2-7 TRBV6-1 TRBD2 few TGTGCCAGCAGCCCCACTAGCGGGGGCCTCTACGAGCAGTACTTC CASSPTSGGLYEQYF
TRBJ1-1 TRBV3-1 NA NA TGTGCCAGCGCACCGGCGGGGCGGGCTGAAGCTTTCTTT CASAPAGRAEAFF
TRBJ1-4 TRBV7-2 NA few TGTGCCAGCAGCTTGAGGGGTCCCACTAATGAAAAACTGTTTTTT CASSLRGPTNEKLFF
TRBJ2-7 TRBV2 NA NA TGTGCCAGCAGTGAAGGGGATACTCTCACCTACGAGCAGTACTTC CASSEGDTLTYEQYF
TRBJ2-3 TRBV7-2 NA NA TGTGCCAGCAGCTTCCCCGGGAGAATAGCAGATACGCAGTATTTT CASSFPGRIADTQYF
TRBJ1-3 TRBV7-6 NA NA TGTGCCAGCAGCTTAGCACTGGGGGAAGGAAACACCATATATTTT CASSLALGEGNTIYF
TRBJ2-1 TRBV2 NA NA TGTGCCAGCACCGGAGCCATAGGGGCTCTCCTCAGTGAGCAGTTCTTC CASTGAIGALLSEQFF
TRBJ2-5 TRBV6-1 TRBD2 NA TGTGCCAGCAGTCGACTGACTAGCCCGAGCGAGACCCAGTACTTC CASSRLTSPSETQYF
TRBJ1-1 TRBV29-1 NA many TGCAGCGGTACACGGGAGCGAGGCACTGAAGCTTTCTTT CSGTRERGTEAFF
TRBJ2-1 TRBV12-3/TRBV12-4 TRBD2 NA TGTGCCAGCAGTTCGACTAGCGGGAGCTATGAGCAGTTCTTC CASSSTSGSYEQFF
TRBJ2-5 TRBV5-1 TRBD1 few TGCGCCAGCAGCTCCGGGGACAGGGCTCAAGAGACCCAGTACTTC CASSSGDRAQETQYF
TRBJ2-3 TRBV10-3 NA few TGTGCCATCAGTGAGTTCGGACGACAAATTGGCCAGCAGTATTTT CAISEFGRQIGQQYF
TRBJ2-4 TRBV12-3/TRBV12-4 NA NA TGTGCCAGCAGTCCTACTCATGTCGGGGAAAGGGCCAAAAACATTCAGTACTTC CASSPTHVGERAKNIQYF
TRBJ1-5 TRBV20-1 NA NA TGCAGTGCTCACCCCCCGGGACGGGGGTTAGGTCAGCCCCAGCATTTT CSAHPPGRGLGQPQHF
TRBJ2-1 TRBV6-5 NA many TGTGCCAGCAGTTACTCGAGTCGGACGGGCCCTGGGCAGTTCTTC CASSYSSRTGPGQFF
TRBJ2-7 TRBV12-3/TRBV12-4 TRBD2 NA TGTGCCAGCAGTAACGCGGGGGGCGAGCAGTACTTC CASSNAGGEQYF
TRBJ1-4 TRBV20-1 NA few TGCAGTGCTAGTAGGCCACTAGGGGAAAAACTGTTTTTT CSASRPLGEKLFF
TRBJ2-1 TRBV5-1 TRBD1 NA TGCGCCAGTTCACCCATTCCGGGACAGGGAAGTTCTGGGGAGCAGTTCTTC CASSPIPGQGSSGEQFF
TRBJ2-1 TRBV2 NA NA TGTGCCAGCATGGAGGGAGGCCTGAGCTCCTACAATGAGCAGTTCTTC CASMEGGLSSYNEQFF
TRBJ2-7 TRBV25-1 TRBD1 NA TGTGCCAGCAGCCCGACAGGGGGCATCGACGAGCAGTACTTC CASSPTGGIDEQYF
TRBJ2-4 TRBV18 NA NA TGTGCCAGCTCACCACCTTTGGCAGGGCGATCCAAAAACATTCAGTACTTC CASSPPLAGRSKNIQYF